The clone carrying this T cell receptor (beta chain) was seen just once. What it binds is unknown. This entry comes from a study of shared clonotypes between healthy human individuals. Points from the study as a whole: For sorted subsets, rarefaction showed incomplete sequencing despite large depth. Unshared clonotypes carried lower generation probabilities than those common to all four donors.

The test was conducted at deep level. Assay used: immunoSEQ multiplex PCR; TCRdb lists only in-frame clones, some missing. The table shows millions of clones, with just over 90% occurring only once. V shed 7 bases and J shed 14 bases, with 15 bases lying between them. This CDR3 spans 11 amino acids. In germline, CDR1 is MNHEY, CDR2 SVGAGI. V and J are TRBV6-5 and TRBJ2-1, with a weak D call TRBD1 (6 bases). The specimen was naive CD4+ T cells from PBMCs. Indicated subset: CD45RA+ positively selected. The sequence derives from a man in his late teens or twenties in good health. Some clones in this sample may be carry-over from other donors' samples. CDR3 nucleotides: TGTGCCAGCATTAAAGGGACAAGGGAGTTCTTC. Encoded protein: CASIKGTREFF.